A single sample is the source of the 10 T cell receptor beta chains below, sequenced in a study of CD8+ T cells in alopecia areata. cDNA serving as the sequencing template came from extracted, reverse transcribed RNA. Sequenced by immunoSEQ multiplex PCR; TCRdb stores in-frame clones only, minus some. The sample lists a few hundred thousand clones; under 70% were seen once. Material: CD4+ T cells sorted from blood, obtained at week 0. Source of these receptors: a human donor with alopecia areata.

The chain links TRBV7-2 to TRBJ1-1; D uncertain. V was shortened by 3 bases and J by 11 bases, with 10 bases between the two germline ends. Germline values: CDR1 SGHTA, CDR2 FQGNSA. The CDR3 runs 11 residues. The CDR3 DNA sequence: TGTGCCAGCAGCTTCGGCAGGTGGGCTTTCTTT. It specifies CASSFGRWAFF.

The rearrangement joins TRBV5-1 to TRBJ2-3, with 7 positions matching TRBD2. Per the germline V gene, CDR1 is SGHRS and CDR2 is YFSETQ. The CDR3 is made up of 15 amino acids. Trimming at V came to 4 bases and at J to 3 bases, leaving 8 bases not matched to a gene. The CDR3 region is CASSPTGGATDTQYF. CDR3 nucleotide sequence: TGCGCCAGCAGCCCAACGGGGGGAGCGACAGATACGCAGTATTTT.

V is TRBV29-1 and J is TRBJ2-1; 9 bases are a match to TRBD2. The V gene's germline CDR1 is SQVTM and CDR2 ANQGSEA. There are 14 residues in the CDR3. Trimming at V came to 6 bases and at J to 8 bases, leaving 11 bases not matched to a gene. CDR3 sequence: CSVVGTSRLDEQFF. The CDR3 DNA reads TGCAGCGTCGTCGGGACTAGCCGGTTGGATGAGCAGTTCTTC.

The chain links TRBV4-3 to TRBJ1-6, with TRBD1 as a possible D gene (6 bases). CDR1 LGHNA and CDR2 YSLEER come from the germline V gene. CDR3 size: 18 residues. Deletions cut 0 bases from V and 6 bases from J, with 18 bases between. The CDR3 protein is CASSQDDITGPGNSPLHF. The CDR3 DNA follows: TGCGCCAGCAGCCAAGACGATATAACAGGGCCGGGTAATTCACCCCTCCACTTT.

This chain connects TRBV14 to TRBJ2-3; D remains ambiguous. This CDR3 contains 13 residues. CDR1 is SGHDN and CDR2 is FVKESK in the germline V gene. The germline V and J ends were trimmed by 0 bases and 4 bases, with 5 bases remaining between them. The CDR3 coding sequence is TGTGCCAGCAGCCAAGAGATTTCAGATACGCAGTATTTT. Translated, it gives CASSQEISDTQYF. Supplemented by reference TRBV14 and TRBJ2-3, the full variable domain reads EAGVTQFPSHSVIEKGQTVTLRCDPISGHDNLYWYRRVMGKEIKFLLHFVKESKQDESGMPNNRFLAERTGGTYSTLKVQPAELEDSGVYFCASSQEISDTQYFGPGTRLTVL.

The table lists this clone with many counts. The CDR3 is CAISESSQGATEAFF. CDR3 nucleotides: TGTGCCATCAGTGAGTCGTCGCAGGGGGCGACTGAAGCTTTCTTT. J is TRBJ1-1 and V is TRBV10-3; TRBD1 matches at 8 bases. The germline V gene encodes CDR1 ENHRY and CDR2 SYGVKD. The trim removed 0 bases at V and 5 bases at J, leaving 5 bases unmatched. There are 15 residues in the CDR3.

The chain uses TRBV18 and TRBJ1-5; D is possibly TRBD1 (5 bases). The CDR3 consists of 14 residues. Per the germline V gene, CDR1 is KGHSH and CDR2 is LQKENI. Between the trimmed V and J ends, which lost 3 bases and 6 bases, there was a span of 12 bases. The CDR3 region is CASSPQGIGQPQHF. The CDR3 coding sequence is TGTGCCAGCTCACCCCAGGGTATTGGTCAGCCCCAGCATTTT. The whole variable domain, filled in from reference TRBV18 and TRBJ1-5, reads NAGVMQNPRHLVRRRGQEARLRCSPMKGHSHVYWYRQLPEEGLKFMVYLQKENIIDESGMPKERFSAEFPKEGPSILRIQQVVRGDSAAYFCASSPQGIGQPQHFGDGTRLSIL.

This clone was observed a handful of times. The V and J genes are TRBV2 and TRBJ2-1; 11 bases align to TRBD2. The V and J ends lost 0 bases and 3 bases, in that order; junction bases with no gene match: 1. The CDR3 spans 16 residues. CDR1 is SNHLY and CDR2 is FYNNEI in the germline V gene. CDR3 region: CASSEAGLAGYNEQFF. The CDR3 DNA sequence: TGTGCCAGCAGTGAAGCTGGACTAGCGGGCTACAATGAGCAGTTCTTC.

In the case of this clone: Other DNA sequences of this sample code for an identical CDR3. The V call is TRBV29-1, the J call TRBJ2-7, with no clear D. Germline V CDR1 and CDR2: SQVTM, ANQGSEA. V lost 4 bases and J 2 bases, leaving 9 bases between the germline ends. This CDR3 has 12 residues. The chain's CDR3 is CSVGEGAYEQYF. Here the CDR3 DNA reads TGCAGCGTTGGGGAAGGAGCCTACGAGCAGTACTTC.

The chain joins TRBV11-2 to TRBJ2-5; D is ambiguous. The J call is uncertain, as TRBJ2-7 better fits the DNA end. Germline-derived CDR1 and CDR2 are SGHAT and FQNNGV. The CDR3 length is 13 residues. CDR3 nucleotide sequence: TGTGCCAGCACCTTGAGATCCGGGTACGAGCAGTACTTC. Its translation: CASTLRSGYEQYF.